Here is one TCR beta chain with its context. Which antigen it targets is not known. Per-base quality was not reported, and no clone a single base away is much larger than it. This sample is drawn from a study of cytomegalovirus exposure and HLA in healthy donors (dated by TCRdb to the late 2010s). Background on the whole study: An earlier analysis of fewer than 750 of the donors reported approximately 300 Gb of sequence data and around 110 million unique TCR beta sequences obtained from roughly 170 million T cells. An early release that covered 640 HLA-typed donors contained approximately 300 gigabases of sequencing data and tens of millions of unique TCR sequences. Among the roughly 400 genotyped donors, about 83% belonged to the genetic ancestry cluster associated with self-reported Caucasian donors. The study aimed to test whether signatures of past pathogen exposure could be identified by cataloging public T cell receptors. The study profiled the T cell repertoires of about 720 subjects by immunosequencing and related them to cytomegalovirus serostatus. Along with the approximately 700-subject first cohort, a separate validation cohort of over 90 different subjects was used. High-throughput TCR immunosequencing, statistical association of individual TCRs with disease status, and machine learning were combined to predict cytomegalovirus infection status. To study patterns of TCR occurrence, a later analysis re-analyzed previously published TCR beta repertoires from just over 650 donors and added high-resolution HLA genotyping. Rather than using new phenotypic data, the later analysis identified candidate immune exposures from TCR beta sequences and from how often those sequences occurred across donors. An earlier analysis of more than 450 of the donors used high-throughput TCR beta sequencing to judge whether each TCR beta V gene segment behaved as functional or pseudogenic. Donor age, sex, ethnicity and CMV serostatus were compiled together with the repertoire data. A later genetic analysis took genome-wide SNP genotypes for about three fifths of the 666 donors and used that subset as a discovery cohort. All discovery cohort repertoires had been generated on a single sequencing platform. Class I and class II HLA loci were covered by the typing at four-digit resolution. Typing coverage varied by locus: roughly 629-640 donors for A, B, C, DRB1 and DQB1; approximately 500 for DQA1; over 600 for DPA1; 400 to 480 for DPB1. Four or five DR-DQ haplotypes were handled as single units for association and clustering because linkage in the cohort was strong. Among almost 400 genotyped donors of the cohort, an average of around 240,000 unique TCR beta nucleotide sequences were sequenced per donor, 15% to 20% of them non-productive.

The cohort consisted of 600 or so healthy bone marrow donors. At the time of sampling, all cohort members were nominally healthy, though unrecorded immune exposures were likely present. The donor was CMV seronegative and belonged to the group of over 300 seronegative cohort members. Every donor gave a peripheral blood sample, and the peripheral blood mononuclear cells from that sample were used for TCR beta sequencing. Genomic DNA extraction from the blood cell samples was performed with the Qiagen DNeasy Blood Extraction Kit. Libraries were prepared through the immunoSEQ multiplex PCR assay. For the multiplex PCR, a mixture combining 60 forward primers for TCR Vbeta segments and 13 reverse primers for TCR Jbeta segments was used. The CDR3 region of rearranged TCR beta genes was amplified from genomic DNA with a multiplex PCR assay. The Illumina HiSeq System was used to sequence the amplified TCR beta libraries as 87-base-pair reads. From the authors' description of their analysis: In a later analysis, around 80 million unique TCR beta chains were counted across the 500 to 700 repertoires, and roughly 11 million of these chains were shared by at least two donors. To remove PCR and sequencing errors, raw reads were error-corrected and collapsed into unique sequences using a nearest-neighbor algorithm that merged closely related sequences. CDR3 sequences were aligned to IMGT reference sequences to assign V, D and J gene segments. For a sequence to be retained, at least a six-nucleotide match to both a V gene segment and a J gene segment was required. Rearrangements were called productive when the CDR3 lacked stop codons and stayed in frame with V and J; all others were non-productive. CDR3 was defined according to IMGT convention as the region running from the second conserved V-encoded cysteine to the conserved J-encoded phenylalanine. The earlier analysis of some 580 of the donors excluded any sequence lacking an unambiguous match to a single V gene segment. In an earlier analysis of several hundred of the donors, V segments were called functional above 56.7% productive rearrangements and were called segregating when the between-donor standard deviation exceeded 5%. A statistical classification framework was built to diagnose cytomegalovirus status from the catalog of TCR beta chain sequences. In a later analysis, TCR nucleotide sequences were compared against IMGT/GENE-DB human TR gene sequences so that V and J genes could be assigned. A later analysis assigned CDR3 sequences and most-parsimonious VDJ recombination scenarios with the TCRdist pipeline. In a later analysis, each TCR beta chain was defined by its CDR3 amino acid sequence together with its V-gene family, and reads without a unique V-gene family were excluded. As a way to deal with suspected cross-contamination and a sequencing artifact, a later analysis dropped 450 to 600 nucleotide sequences that were highly shared and had low generation probability. In a later analysis, a clonal expansion index was calculated for each public chain from normalized within-repertoire ranks of inferred template counts. In a later analysis, generation probabilities were computed with a VDJ recombination model fitted to out-of-frame rearrangements, and the resulting probabilities were checked against IGoR. A later analysis scored TCR-TCR, TCR-HLA and TCR-CMV co-occurrence with hypergeometric tests, applying a repertoire-size bias correction to TCR pairs. To estimate false discovery rates, a later analysis permuted the HLA or CMV assignments 20 times. In a later analysis, co-occurring TCRs were grouped using DBSCAN, and TCRdist sequence similarity was added for clustering within HLA-allele-positive subsets. For co-occurrence clustering, repertoires with fewer than 30,000 or more than 120,000 public chains were excluded, along with 4 to 6 repertoires with anomalous nucleotide sharing. TCRdb retrieved this table from immuneACCESS and kept in-frame rearrangements only. Not all clones are present; in checked studies, unresolved V genes account for under half, and no reason is known for the remainder. The D gene and trimming were derived from the DNA, and the V and J assignments and clone size from that table. This sample lists more than 150,000 clones; 75% to 85% were detected once. The ten largest clones represent about 0.84% of the sample.

Study-wide findings and limitations: Only TCR beta chains were sequenced in this cohort, and the absence of alpha or paired-chain data limited detectable features. A later analysis associated about 16,000 TCR beta sequences with specific HLA alleles at a false discovery rate of 0.05. According to a later analysis, parvovirus B19, influenza, CMV and Epstein-Barr virus appeared linked to several top co-occurrence clusters. In a later genetic analysis, fewer N-insertions in productive TCRs were reported among donors in an Asian-associated ancestry cluster than the roughly 700-donor mean. Because counts were too low, seventeen rarely observed V segments, including chromosome 9 orphons, were excluded from the earlier analysis of 587 of the donors. Because HLA typing was missing for some donors at each locus, association tests included only the typed subset. In an earlier analysis of 450 to 750 of the donors, most TCR beta V segments appeared in productive rearrangements about 87% or about 30% of the time, broadly matching IMGT annotations. A cluster of highly shared sequence variants was judged likely to be a technical artifact of the sequencing pipeline. A few of the identified cytomegalovirus-associated TCR beta chains were confirmed in vitro to be specific for cytomegalovirus antigens. The only immune exposure information available for the cohort was CMV serostatus. Most CMV-associated TCR beta chains appeared to be HLA-restricted in a later analysis, and the HLA associations seemed to be driven largely by CMV exposure. Linkage disequilibrium might explain the correlated functional status among segregating V segments, but an unknown experimental factor could not be ruled out. A further reported finding was that TCR beta sequences accurately predicted the HLA-A and HLA-B alleles for most subjects in the first cohort. When HLA alleles, especially DR and DQ, strongly co-occurred, TCR associations were difficult to assign to individual alleles. Most TCR sequences were seen in very few donors, while some public TCRs were found in many individuals. In a later genetic analysis, a missense DCLRE1C variant was associated with V-gene and J-gene trimming of TCR beta chains, and the association was replicated in an independent cohort. According to a later analysis, TCR association rates differed among HLA loci, with DRB1 alleles showing the most associated TCRs and HLA-C alleles showing the fewest. Roughly uniform sequencing depth across donors was assumed in presence/absence analyses, although this assumption may not hold. Compared with equally common non-associated chains, HLA-associated TCR beta chains in a later analysis were more clonally expanded and had lower generation probabilities. In the study, 150 to 200 TCR beta chains were listed as associated with cytomegalovirus. The authors suggested that the approach could potentially be generalized to other disease states and immunological phenotypes. The classifier was reported to diagnose cytomegalovirus status with high specificity and sensitivity in both the original cohort and the validation cohort.

The origin of this receptor is a woman between 18 and 30 years old in good health and CMV-seronegative. Sequencing used PBMCs.

The base sequence is TGCGCCAGCAGCTCTAGCGGGAGGGAAGTCACCGGGGAGCTGTTTTTT. Its protein product is CASSSSGREVTGELFF. The chain uses TRBV5-1 and TRBJ2-2; the junction holds 12 bases that match TRBD2. From V the trimming removes 3 bases and from J it removes 4 bases, while the gene matches leave 4 bases of the junction unaccounted for. The CDR3 runs 16 amino acids, cysteine and phenylalanine included. CDR3 DNA only is kept here, 48 bases in frame from base 1. The germline V gene specifies SGHRS as CDR1 and YFSETQ as CDR2.